Below, one T cell receptor (beta chain) is given with its context. Its antigen is as yet unknown. A read error may produce the germline difference seen at one junction end. The data are from a study of T and B cells in COVID-19 patients. Study-wide background: COVID-19 patients gave peripheral blood either during active infection or after recovery. Most recovered patients had mild to moderate COVID-19 treated as outpatients.

This CDR3 spans 12 amino acids. The V gene's germline CDR1 is MNHEY and CDR2 SVGAGI. Findings and limits, study-wide: In COVID-19 patients, T cell receptor beta variable and joining gene use was reportedly strongly skewed. Active COVID-19 showed highly clonal TRB repertoires; recovery showed diversity and richness above healthy donors.

BIOMED2 TRB-A/B primer pools were used in multiplex TRB PCR. TCRdb passed the multiplex PCR reads through MiXCR, listing each CDR3 protein once. In the table there are thousands of distinct CDR3 sequences, more than 20% of which are singletons. Each TRB amplification used 250-500 ng of genomic DNA from blood. V is TRBV6-5 and J is TRBJ1-1, with a tentative D call TRBD1 (5 bases). Source material: blood. The receptor's source is a human donor who had recovered from COVID-19. This CDR3 reads CASRYRGDRAFF. In DNA, the CDR3 is TGTGCCAGCCGTTACCGGGGGGATAGAGCTTTCTTT.